The 24 T cell receptor beta chains given below trace back to one sample, sequenced in a study of shared clonotypes between healthy human individuals (TCRdb year 2020). Library prep was done by the immunoSEQ multiplex PCR assay. TCRdb took this table from immuneACCESS and kept in-frame rearrangements with V and J called. Such tables lack part of the clones; where checked against another copy, unresolved V genes explain under half of the gap, and the rest is unexplained. In this sample the table shows 2,500,000 or so clones, 80% to 95% of which occur a single time. The ten largest clones take up 0.37% of the sample. Sequencing input: naive CD4+ T cells from PBMCs. The cell subset or site label, read with the paper, signifies: CD45RA+ positively selected. The origin of the receptors is a man aged 18 to 29 in good health. Some clones in this sample may be carry-over from other donors' samples.

This clone was detected only once. The sample carries other DNA sequences with the same CDR3. The V call is TRBV19, the J call TRBJ2-6; D might be TRBD2 (5 bases). The CDR3 sequence is 15 residues long. CDR1 is LNHDA and CDR2 is SQIVND in the germline V gene (reference sequence). V lost 3 bases and J 2 bases, leaving 8 bases between the germline ends. CDR3 loop: CASSIIGAGANVLTF. The CDR3 nucleotides are TGTGCCAGTAGTATCATCGGGGCTGGGGCCAACGTCCTGACTTTC. The full variable domain, rest sourced from reference TRBV19 and TRBJ2-6, is DGGITQSPKYLFRKEGQNVTLSCEQNLNHDAMYWYRQDPGQGLRLIYYSQIVNDFQKGDIAEGYSVSREKKESFPLTVTSAQKNPTAFYLCASSIIGAGANVLTFGAGSRLTVL.

This rearrangement joins TRBV9 to TRBJ2-6; TRBD1 aligns across 9 bases. V shed 0 bases and J 2 bases; nucleotides not matched to a gene: 9. CDR1 is SGDLS and CDR2 is YYNGEE in the germline V gene. This CDR3 has 19 amino acids. CDR3 nucleotide sequence: TGTGCCAGCAGCGTAGATTCCGGACAGGGGTCGGCTGGGGCCAACGTCCTGACTTTC. Amino acids: CASSVDSGQGSAGANVLTF.

The chain carries TRBV11-3 and TRBJ2-1; D possibly corresponds to TRBD2 (6 bases). The CDR3 is made up of 15 amino acids. V lost 5 bases and J 8 bases, leaving 19 bases between the germline ends. Germline assignment: CDR1 SGHNT and CDR2 YENEEA. CDR3 loop: CASSRTIRGWDEQFF. The CDR3 DNA reads TGTGCCAGCAGCCGGACTATTCGGGGGTGGGATGAGCAGTTCTTC.

The chain links TRBV4-3 to TRBJ2-7; D gene uncertain. Germline CDR1 reads LGHNA; CDR2 reads YSLEER. CDR3 size: 18 residues. V was trimmed by 4 bases and J by 0 bases, leaving 22 bases between them. CDR3 protein: CASSRLRSGGPFSYEQYF. CDR3 sequence (DNA): TGCGCCAGCAGCCGACTCCGCTCTGGCGGCCCGTTCTCCTACGAGCAGTACTTC.

This rearrangement joins TRBV7-9 to TRBJ1-1; 7 bases agree with TRBD1. Germline V CDR1 and CDR2: SEHNR, FQNEAQ (reference sequence). The trim removed 1 base at V and 9 bases at J, leaving 2 bases unmatched. This CDR3 has 12 amino acids. The CDR3 DNA reads TGTGCCAGCAGCTTAGACAGGGGCCAAGCTTTCTTT. It yields the protein CASSLDRGQAFF. Based on the CDR3 plus reference TRBV7-9 and TRBJ1-1, the full variable domain is DTGVSQNPRHKITKRGQNVTFRCDPISEHNRLYWYRQTLGQGPEFLTYFQNEAQLEKSRLLSDRFSAERPKGSFSTLEIQRTEQGDSAMYLCASSLDRGQAFFGQGTRLTVV.

J is TRBJ2-7 and V is TRBV7-3; the match to TRBD2 covers 11 bases. There are 16 residues in the CDR3. The J segment lost 6 bases and the V segment lost 5 bases, leaving 12 bases of the junction unmatched. Looked up from germline, CDR1 is SGHTA and CDR2 is FQGTGA. The DNA for the CDR3 is TGTGCCAGCAGCCCCCGGGCTAGCGGGAGGTCAAGCGAGCAGTACTTC. Translating it yields CASSPRASGRSSEQYF. Together with reference TRBV7-3 and TRBJ2-7, the CDR3 gives the full variable domain: GAGVSQTPSNKVTEKGKYVELRCDPISGHTALYWYRQSLGQGPEFLIYFQGTGAADDSGLPNDRFFAVRPEGSVSTLKIQRTERGDSAVYLCASSPRASGRSSEQYFGPGTRLTVT.

The chain combines TRBV29-1 with TRBJ2-5; D not certain. CDR3 length equals 12 residues. Trimming removed 4 bases at V and 1 base at J, with 7 bases between. Germline values: CDR1 SQVTM, CDR2 ANQGSEA. The CDR3 region has the DNA TGCAGCGTTGGTCAGATCCAAGAGACCCAGTACTTC. Translating it yields CSVGQIQETQYF.

This chain links TRBV4-2 with TRBJ2-3, with 9 bases aligning to TRBD1. The germline V gene encodes CDR1 LGHNA and CDR2 YNFKEQ. Germline trimming cut 2 bases from V and 14 bases from J; bases unmatched to any gene: 5. CDR3 size: 12 residues. This chain's CDR3 is CASSQLRDRAYF. Written as DNA, the CDR3 is TGTGCCAGCAGCCAATTAAGGGACAGGGCGTATTTT.

The rearrangement links TRBV7-2 to TRBJ2-7; TRBD2 might be the D (5 bases). Germline V lookup: CDR1 SGHTA, CDR2 FQGNSA. Between the trimmed V and J ends, which lost 4 bases and 7 bases, there was a span of 20 bases. This CDR3 is built from 15 residues. The CDR3 DNA follows: TGTGCCAGCAGCTCCGGCGGGCCGTTCCGGAAGGAGCAGTACTTC. It yields the protein CASSSGGPFRKEQYF.

The count of this clone is one. V usage is TRBV2 and J usage is TRBJ1-2; D gene unclear. V was clipped by 9 bases and J by 5 bases, with 13 bases between them. The CDR3 extends over 12 amino acids. Germline V gene sequence: CDR1 SNHLY, CDR2 FYNNEI. The CDR3: CARAKIGYGYTF. The CDR3 nucleotides read TGTGCCAGAGCAAAGATCGGGTATGGCTACACCTTC. The full variable domain, rest sourced from reference TRBV2 and TRBJ1-2, is EPEVTQTPSHQVTQMGQEVILRCVPISNHLYFYWYRQILGQKVEFLVSFYNNEISEKSEIFDDQFSVERPDGSNFTLKIRSTKLEDSAMYFCARAKIGYGYTFGSGTRLTVV.

This CDR3 is CASSQTGRPNYGYTF. Written as DNA, the CDR3 is TGTGCCAGCAGTCAAACGGGACGGCCAAACTATGGCTACACCTTC. This chain connects TRBV6-5 to TRBJ1-2, with D possibly TRBD1 on 5 matching bases. Germline values: CDR1 MNHEY, CDR2 SVGAGI. CDR3 length: 15 amino acids. Trimming stripped 5 bases from V and 2 bases from J, with 15 bases between.

V and J are TRBV19 and TRBJ2-3, with 9 nucleotides matching TRBD2. The trim removed 8 bases at V and 3 bases at J, leaving 9 bases unmatched. Looked up from germline, CDR1 is LNHDA and CDR2 is SQIVND (reference sequence). There are 15 residues in the CDR3. The chain's CDR3 is CASALAGLGTDTQYF. The CDR3 DNA reads TGTGCCAGTGCGCTAGCGGGGCTAGGGACAGATACGCAGTATTTT.

The chain carries TRBV15 and TRBJ2-7; a weak D match, TRBD2 (5 bases). The germline CDR1 and CDR2 sequences are LNHNV and YYDKDF (reference sequence). The CDR3 spans 12 residues. Trimming shortened V by 4 bases and J by 6 bases, and 10 bases separated the two germline ends. CDR3 region: CATSNRGREQYF. CDR3 nucleotides: TGTGCCACCAGCAACCGAGGGCGCGAGCAGTACTTC.

The V call is TRBV7-2, the J call TRBJ2-3, with a possible D match to TRBD2 (5 bases). Germline values: CDR1 SGHTA, CDR2 FQGNSA. The CDR3 is made up of 14 amino acids. Trimming took off 8 bases at V and 1 base at J, with 13 bases between the two ends. As DNA, the CDR3 is TGTGCCAGCGCCAGGAGAGCGGGCACAGATACGCAGTATTTT. Its protein is CASARRAGTDTQYF. Together with reference TRBV7-2 and TRBJ2-3, the CDR3 gives the full variable domain: GAGVSQSPSNKVTEKGKDVELRCDPISGHTALYWYRQSLGQGLEFLIYFQGNSAPDKSGLPSDRFSAERTGGSVSTLTIQRTQQEDSAVYLCASARRAGTDTQYFGPGTRLTVL.

On this clone itself: Other DNA sequences in this specimen translate into the identical CDR3. The chain carries TRBV19 and TRBJ1-2, with D maybe TRBD1 (5 bases). The germline gives CDR1 LNHDA, CDR2 SQIVND (reference sequence). CDR3 length: 11 residues. V lost 5 bases and J lost 8, with 9 bases in between. The CDR3 DNA reads as TGTGCCAGTAGTCCGGGGGTCGGCTACACCTTC. It is translated as CASSPGVGYTF.

The chain employs TRBV2 and TRBJ2-7; perhaps D is TRBD1 or TRBD2 (5 bases each). V was clipped by 7 bases and J by 1 base, with 11 bases between them. Per the germline V gene, CDR1 is SNHLY and CDR2 is FYNNEI. This CDR3 region has 13 residues. The CDR3, as DNA: TGTGCCAGCATTTGGGACGGATCCTACGAGCAGTACTTC. Translated: CASIWDGSYEQYF.

The V call is TRBV6-1, the J call TRBJ2-1; no clear D gene. V was pared by 5 bases and J by 10 bases, with 15 bases between. The CDR3 consists of 13 residues. The germline gives CDR1 MNHNS, CDR2 SASEGT. This chain's CDR3 is CASSFGPSREQFF. CDR3 in DNA: TGTGCCAGCAGTTTTGGACCATCGCGGGAGCAGTTCTTC.

V gene TRBV28 combines with J gene TRBJ2-1; 8 bases match TRBD2. CDR1 is MDHEN and CDR2 is SYDVKM in the germline V gene. The length of the CDR3 is 15 residues. V trimming: 3 bases; J trimming: 6 bases; junction bases outside the gene matches: 7. Written as DNA, the CDR3 is TGTGCCAGCAGTTTTGGGCTAGCGGGTTTCAATGAGCAGTTCTTC. Translated: CASSFGLAGFNEQFF.

This chain uses TRBV5-1 with TRBJ2-3, with 14 positions matching TRBD2. The CDR3 loop spans 16 amino acids. J lost 6 bases, V lost 3 bases, and 6 bases had no gene match. CDR1 SGHRS and CDR2 YFSETQ come from the germline V gene. As DNA, the CDR3 is TGCGCCAGCAGCTCAAGACTAGCGGGAGGGCCGGATACGCAGTATTTT. Translating it yields CASSSRLAGGPDTQYF.

About this clone itself: Distinct nucleotide sequences in the sample also encode this CDR3. The gene calls are TRBV9 and TRBJ2-3, with a weak D call TRBD1 (6 bases). Germline CDR1 SGDLS, CDR2 YYNGEE. CDR3 length equals 15 residues. V lost 2 bases and J lost 3, with 13 bases in between. CDR3 sequence reads: CASSVLGQGTDTQYF. The CDR3 nucleotides read TGTGCCAGCAGCGTCCTGGGACAAGGGACAGATACGCAGTATTTT.

This clone was seen just once. This rearrangement joins TRBV7-9 to TRBJ2-5; 11 nucleotides agree with TRBD1. The CDR3 consists of 15 residues. V was pared by 4 bases and J by 0 bases, with 1 base of the junction left unmatched. The germline CDR1 and CDR2 sequences are SEHNR and FQNEAQ (reference sequence). The CDR3 sequence is CASSWTGGNQETQYF. DNA of the CDR3: TGTGCCAGCAGCTGGACAGGGGGCAACCAAGAGACCCAGTACTTC.

The rearrangement links TRBV10-3 to TRBJ1-2; perhaps TRBD1 as D (5 bases). Germline CDR1 reads ENHRY; CDR2 reads SYGVKD. This CDR3 contains 15 residues. V was shortened by 3 bases and J by 0 bases, with 11 bases between the two germline ends. This CDR3 is CAISDLVRANYGYTF. As DNA, the CDR3 is TGTGCCATCAGTGATTTGGTCAGGGCTAACTATGGCTACACCTTC.

The rearrangement uses TRBV19 and TRBJ1-1; tentatively, D is TRBD1 (6 bases). The CDR3 runs to 15 residues. The germline V gene has CDR1 LNHDA and CDR2 SQIVND (reference sequence). Trimming stripped 7 bases from V and 6 bases from J, with 21 bases between. The CDR3 reads CASTREGGTTAEAFF. The CDR3 nucleotides are TGTGCCAGTACGCGTGAAGGGGGGACAACGGCTGAAGCTTTCTTT.

This clone was observed a single time. An end of the junction differs from the germline gene, which may be a read error. This chain connects TRBV5-4 to TRBJ2-2; possibly TRBD2 for D (6 bases). The CDR3 spans 16 residues. CDR1 and CDR2 (germline): SGHNT, YYREEE (reference sequence). The CDR3 spells CASSFGLASLDRGAVF. CDR3 DNA sequence: TGTGCCAGCAGCTTTGGGCTAGCGTCTCTAGACCGGGGAGCTGTTTTT.